This T cell receptor (beta chain) was sequenced for a study of CD8 T cells in Susac syndrome. V lost 7 bases and J 2 bases, leaving 15 bases between the germline ends. This CDR3 contains 15 residues. Germline-derived CDR1 and CDR2 are MNHEY and SMNVEV (reference sequence). Reverse transcription of roughly 0.45 to 1 ug RNA was performed with random hexamers. MiXCR, run by TCRdb on the immunoSEQ multiplex PCR reads, gives a single entry per CDR3 protein. The table shows hundreds of thousands of distinct CDR3 sequences, with approximately 85% occurring only once. Material: CD8+ T cells from PBMCs. This clonotype was obtained from a human donor with multiple sclerosis. The gene calls are TRBV27 and TRBJ2-1, with D perhaps matching TRBD2 (6 bases). The CDR3 DNA follows: TGTGCCAGCACCCTCGATGGCGGGGCCTACAATGAGCAGTTCTTC. Its protein is CASTLDGGAYNEQFF.